This T cell receptor beta chain was observed in a study of blood T cell repertoires in COVID-19. Across the study: Sample material is recorded as cDNA or gDNA derived from T cells, B-cell-depleted T cells, or PBMCs.

Original handling: From reference gene primer amplification, estimates of nucleated cell counts were derived. The assay was immunoSEQ multiplex PCR, and TCRdb's table has in-frame clones only and misses some. D and trimming come from the DNA, and the V and J calls and clone size come from that table. The table lists around 200,000 clones, around 80% of them singletons, with approximately 7% in the top ten. The CDR3 spans 13 residues. The ends were cut back, 1 base at V and 5 bases at J, with 9 bases in the middle. Germline CDR1 SGHRS, CDR2 YFSETQ. V usage is TRBV5-1 and J usage is TRBJ1-1; D possibly corresponds to TRBD1 (6 bases). This clonotype was sampled from a human donor in a cohort sampled during active COVID-19. Material for sequencing was peripheral blood. The CDR3 nucleotides are TGCGCCAGCAGCTTGATAGGGGGAACTGAAGCTTTCTTT. It yields the protein CASSLIGGTEAFF. The full variable domain, with the rest looked up from reference TRBV5-1 and TRBJ1-1, is KAGVTQTPRYLIKTRGQQVTLSCSPISGHRSVSWYQQTPGQGLQFLFEYFSETQRNKGNFPGRFSGRQFSNSRSEMNVSTLELGDSALYLCASSLIGGTEAFFGQGTRLTVV.